This T cell receptor beta chain is from a study of identifying expanded T cells in peripheral blood. Germline lookup yields CDR1 MDHEN and CDR2 SYDVKM. The CDR3 sequence is 13 residues long. Between the trimmed V and J ends, which lost 6 bases and 2 bases, there was a span of 11 bases. Clones were read by immunoSEQ multiplex PCR, and TCRdb kept only the in-frame ones, dropping some. Of 70,000 to 100,000 clones in the sample, 88% were seen once. The specimen sequenced was blood. V gene TRBV28 combines with J gene TRBJ2-7, with D possibly matching TRBD2 (6 bases). The sequence came from a person between 18 and 69 years old in good health. CDR3 residues: CASSLGGPYEQYF. Here the CDR3 DNA reads TGTGCCAGCAGCCTCGGGGGACCCTACGAGCAGTACTTC.